The 8 T cell receptor beta chains listed next were all sequenced from one sample in a study of shared clonotypes between healthy human individuals. CD45RO-negative, CCR7-positively selected cells formed the naive CD8 fraction, excluding terminally differentiated effector memory CD45RA+ cells. The repertoire was sequenced with immunoSEQ multiplex PCR; TCRdb's copy has only in-frame clones and lacks some. The sample yields about 2 million clones, roughly 95% seen once. The sample comprised naive CD8+ T cells sorted from blood. The receptors come from a man aged 18 to 29 in good health.

V usage is TRBV25-1 and J usage is TRBJ2-1; D remains unclear. V gave up 0 bases and J gave up 4 bases, with 4 bases separating them. This CDR3 comprises 13 residues. The germline gives CDR1 MGHDK, CDR2 SYGVNS. CDR3 in amino acids: CASSEYEYNEQFF. The CDR3 DNA reads as TGTGCCAGCAGTGAATACGAGTACAATGAGCAGTTCTTC.

This chain uses TRBV7-6 with TRBJ2-2, with D possibly being TRBD1 (7 bases). Germline V gene data show CDR1 as SGHVS and CDR2 as FNYEAQ. This CDR3 has 15 residues. Between the trimmed V and J ends, which lost 5 bases and 5 bases, there was a span of 15 bases. The CDR3 nucleotides read TGTGCCAGCAGCCCCGGCGCAGGGGGGACCGGGGAGCTGTTTTTT. This codes for CASSPGAGGTGELFF.

The chain couples TRBV6-5 to TRBJ2-1, with TRBD1 identical over 9 bases. Germline V CDR1 and CDR2: MNHEY, SVGAGI. This CDR3 region has 16 residues. J lost 8 bases, V lost 2 bases, and 10 bases had no gene match. The CDR3 region is CASSYSSGQGGDEQFF. CDR3 nucleotide sequence: TGTGCCAGCAGTTACAGCTCGGGACAGGGCGGCGATGAGCAGTTCTTC.

This chain links TRBV27 with TRBJ2-7, with 9 bases fitting TRBD1. The CDR3 is made up of 15 amino acids. Germline assignment: CDR1 MNHEY and CDR2 SMNVEV (reference sequence). V gave up 3 bases and J gave up 2 bases; unmatched junction bases: 5. CDR3 residues: CASSFIGTGTYEQYF. The CDR3 nucleotides read TGTGCCAGCAGTTTTATAGGGACAGGGACCTACGAGCAGTACTTC.

The chain carries TRBV27 and TRBJ1-1; 8 positions agree with TRBD1. This CDR3 comprises 16 residues. Germline V lookup: CDR1 MNHEY, CDR2 SMNVEV (reference sequence). V was clipped by 5 bases and J by 0 bases; unmatched bases: 8. The CDR3 DNA reads TGTGCCAGCAGTCCGTCGACGGGACAGGTGAACACTGAAGCTTTCTTT. It translates to CASSPSTGQVNTEAFF.

The genes are TRBV25-1 and TRBJ2-4; 8 bases line up with TRBD2. The V and J ends lost 0 bases and 1 base, in that order; junction bases with no gene match: 2. The CDR3 totals 16 residues. Germline V CDR1 and CDR2: MGHDK, SYGVNS. DNA of the CDR3: TGTGCCAGCAGTGAATATGGCGGGGGGGCCAAAAACATTCAGTACTTC. Amino acids: CASSEYGGGAKNIQYF.

In this sample, this clone turned up once. This chain links TRBV28 with TRBJ1-6, with TRBD1 as a possible D gene (6 bases). Germline V CDR1 and CDR2: MDHEN, SYDVKM. Trimming removed 4 bases at V and 1 base at J, with 11 bases between. CDR3 size: 16 residues. This CDR3 is CASSSDSSSYNSPLHF. CDR3 nucleotides: TGTGCCAGCAGTTCGGACAGTTCATCCTATAATTCACCCCTCCACTTT. The whole variable domain, filled in from reference TRBV28 and TRBJ1-6, reads DVKVTQSSRYLVKRTGEKVFLECVQDMDHENMFWYRQDPGLGLRLIYFSYDVKMKEKGDIPEGYSVSREKKERFSLILESASTNQTSMYLCASSSDSSSYNSPLHFGNGTRLTVT.

The rearrangement uses TRBV7-9 and TRBJ2-1; D is uncertain. Germline V gene data show CDR1 as SEHNR and CDR2 as FQNEAQ (reference sequence). The CDR3 sequence is 13 residues long. The V end lost 4 bases, the J end lost 9 bases, and 13 bases lay between the germline ends. CDR3 loop: CASSSLGALEQFF. The CDR3 region has the DNA TGTGCCAGCAGCTCCCTAGGAGCACTTGAGCAGTTCTTC.